The clone carrying this TCR beta chain has ten or more counts. Its antigen is unidentified. TCRdb reprocessed the multiplex PCR reads with MiXCR, giving one entry per CDR3 protein. The table lists under 350,000 distinct CDR3 sequences, over 30% of them singletons. The sample belongs to a study of breast tumors, draining lymph nodes, adjacent tissues. J was trimmed by 6 bases and V by 7 bases; bases with no gene match: 7. This CDR3 has 14 amino acids. Per germline, CDR1 ENHRY and CDR2 SYGVKD. Axillary draining lymph nodes of breast cancer patients supplied the node samples. The study's findings and limits: The lymph node origin of tumor T cells was framed as consistent with a hypothesis, not demonstrated.

The receptor was derived from a female donor with breast cancer. Some clones in this sample may be carry-over from other donors' samples. This sequence joins TRBV10-3 and TRBJ2-7, with 12 bases aligning to TRBD1. Input material: axillary lymph node tissue. CDR3 sequence: CAINRDRGQREQYF. The CDR3 DNA reads as TGTGCCATCAACCGGGACAGGGGGCAGCGCGAGCAGTACTTC.